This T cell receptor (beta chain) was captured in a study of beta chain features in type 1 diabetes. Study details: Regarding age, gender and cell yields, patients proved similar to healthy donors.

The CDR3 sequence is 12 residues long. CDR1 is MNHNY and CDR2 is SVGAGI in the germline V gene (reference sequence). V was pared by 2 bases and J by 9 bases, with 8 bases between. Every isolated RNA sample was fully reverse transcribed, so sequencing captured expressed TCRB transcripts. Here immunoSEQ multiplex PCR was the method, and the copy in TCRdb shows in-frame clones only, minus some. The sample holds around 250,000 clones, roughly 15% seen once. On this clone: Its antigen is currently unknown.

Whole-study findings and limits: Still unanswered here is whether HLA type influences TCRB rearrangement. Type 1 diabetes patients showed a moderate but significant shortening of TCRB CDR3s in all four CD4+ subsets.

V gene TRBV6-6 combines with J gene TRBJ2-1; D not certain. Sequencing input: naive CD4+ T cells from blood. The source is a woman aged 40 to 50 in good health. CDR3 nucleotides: TGTGCCAGCAGTTACGGTACTGGTGAGCAGTTCTTC. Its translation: CASSYGTGEQFF.